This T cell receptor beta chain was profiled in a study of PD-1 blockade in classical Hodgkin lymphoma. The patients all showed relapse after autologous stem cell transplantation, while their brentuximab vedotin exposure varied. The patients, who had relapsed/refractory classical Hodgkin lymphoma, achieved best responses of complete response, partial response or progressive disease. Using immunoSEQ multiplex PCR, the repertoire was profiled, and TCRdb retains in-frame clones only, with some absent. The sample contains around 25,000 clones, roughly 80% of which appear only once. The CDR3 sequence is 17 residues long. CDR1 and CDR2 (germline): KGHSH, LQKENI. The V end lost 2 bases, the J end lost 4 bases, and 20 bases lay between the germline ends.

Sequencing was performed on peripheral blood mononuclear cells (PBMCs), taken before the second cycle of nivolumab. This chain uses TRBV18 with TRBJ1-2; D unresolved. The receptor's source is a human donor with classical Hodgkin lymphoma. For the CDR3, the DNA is TGTGCCAGCTCACCAAACACTGGCAGAGACTCTTTCTATGGCTACACCTTC. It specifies CASSPNTGRDSFYGYTF.